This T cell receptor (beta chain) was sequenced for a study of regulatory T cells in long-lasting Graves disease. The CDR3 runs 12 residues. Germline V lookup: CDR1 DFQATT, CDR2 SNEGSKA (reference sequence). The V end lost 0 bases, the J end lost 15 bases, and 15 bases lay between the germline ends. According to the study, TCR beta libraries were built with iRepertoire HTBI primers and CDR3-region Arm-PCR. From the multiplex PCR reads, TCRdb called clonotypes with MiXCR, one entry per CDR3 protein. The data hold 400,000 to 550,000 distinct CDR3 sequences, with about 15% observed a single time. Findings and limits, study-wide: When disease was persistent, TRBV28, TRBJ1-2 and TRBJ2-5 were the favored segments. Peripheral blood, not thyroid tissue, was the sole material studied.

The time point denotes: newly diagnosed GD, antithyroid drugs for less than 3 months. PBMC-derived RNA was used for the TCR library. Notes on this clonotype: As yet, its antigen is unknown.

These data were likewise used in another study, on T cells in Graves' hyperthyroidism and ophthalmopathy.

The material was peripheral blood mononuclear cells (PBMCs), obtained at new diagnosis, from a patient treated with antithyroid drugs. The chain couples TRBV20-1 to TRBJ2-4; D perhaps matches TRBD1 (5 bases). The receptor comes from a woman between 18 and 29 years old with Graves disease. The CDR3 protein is CSARETGFGAYF. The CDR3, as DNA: TGCAGTGCTAGAGAAACAGGATTCGGAGCGTACTTC.